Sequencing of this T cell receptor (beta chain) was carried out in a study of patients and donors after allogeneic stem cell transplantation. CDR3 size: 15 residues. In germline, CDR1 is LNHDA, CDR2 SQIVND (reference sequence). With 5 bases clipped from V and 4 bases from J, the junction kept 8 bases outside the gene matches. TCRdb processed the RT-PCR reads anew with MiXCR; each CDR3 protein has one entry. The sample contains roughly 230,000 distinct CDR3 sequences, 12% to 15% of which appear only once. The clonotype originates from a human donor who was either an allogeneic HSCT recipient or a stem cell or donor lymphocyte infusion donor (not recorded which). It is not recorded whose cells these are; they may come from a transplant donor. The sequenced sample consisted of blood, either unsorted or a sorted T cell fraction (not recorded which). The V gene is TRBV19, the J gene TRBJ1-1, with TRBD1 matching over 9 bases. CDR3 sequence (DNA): TGTGCCAGTAGTGACCGGGACAGGGCTGGCACTGAAGCTTTCTTT. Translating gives CASSDRDRAGTEAFF. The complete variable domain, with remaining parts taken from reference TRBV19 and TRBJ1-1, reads DGGITQSPKYLFRKEGQNVTLSCEQNLNHDAMYWYRQDPGQGLRLIYYSQIVNDFQKGDIAEGYSVSREKKESFPLTVTSAQKNPTAFYLCASSDRDRAGTEAFFGQGTRLTVV.